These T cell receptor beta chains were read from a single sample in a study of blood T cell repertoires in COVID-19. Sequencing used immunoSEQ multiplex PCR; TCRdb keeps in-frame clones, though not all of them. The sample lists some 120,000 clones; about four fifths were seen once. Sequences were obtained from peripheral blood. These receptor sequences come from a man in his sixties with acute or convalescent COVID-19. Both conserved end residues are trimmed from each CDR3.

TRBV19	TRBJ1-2	ASSMGTGNGYT
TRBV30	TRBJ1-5	AWSVSRGRDQPQH
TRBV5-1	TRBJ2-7	ASSLGGATYEQY
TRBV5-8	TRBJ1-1	ASSLGQGGRYTEAF
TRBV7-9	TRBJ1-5	ASSLAGGGPQH
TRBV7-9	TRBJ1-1	ASSLAGTTEAF
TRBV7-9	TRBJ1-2	ASSLGGGRGGYT
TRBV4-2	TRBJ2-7	ASSQTGGGYEQY
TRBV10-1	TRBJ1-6	ARKDRDYSPLH
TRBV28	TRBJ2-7	ASTKDTGEQY
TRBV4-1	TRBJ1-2	ASSQDPGVSLVGYT
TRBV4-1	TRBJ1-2	ASSQGTADLYGYT
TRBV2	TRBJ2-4	ASWTDGGINIQY
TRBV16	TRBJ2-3	ASSQSWLAGGSTDTQY
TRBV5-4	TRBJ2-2	ASSFWGRRTGELF
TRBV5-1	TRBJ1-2	ASSLNPGQGPPST